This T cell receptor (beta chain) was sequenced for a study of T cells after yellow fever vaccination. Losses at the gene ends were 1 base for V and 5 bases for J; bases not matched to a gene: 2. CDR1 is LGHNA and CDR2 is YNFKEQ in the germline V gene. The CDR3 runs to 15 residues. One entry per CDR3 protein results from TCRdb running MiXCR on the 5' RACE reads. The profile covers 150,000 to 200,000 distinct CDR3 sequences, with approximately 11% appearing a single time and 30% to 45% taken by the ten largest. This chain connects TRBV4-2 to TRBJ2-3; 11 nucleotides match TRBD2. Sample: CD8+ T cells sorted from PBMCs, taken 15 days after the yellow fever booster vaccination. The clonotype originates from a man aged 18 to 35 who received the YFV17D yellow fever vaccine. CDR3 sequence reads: CASSQGGLAGDTQYF. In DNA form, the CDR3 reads TGTGCCAGCAGCCAAGGCGGACTAGCGGGAGATACGCAGTATTTT.